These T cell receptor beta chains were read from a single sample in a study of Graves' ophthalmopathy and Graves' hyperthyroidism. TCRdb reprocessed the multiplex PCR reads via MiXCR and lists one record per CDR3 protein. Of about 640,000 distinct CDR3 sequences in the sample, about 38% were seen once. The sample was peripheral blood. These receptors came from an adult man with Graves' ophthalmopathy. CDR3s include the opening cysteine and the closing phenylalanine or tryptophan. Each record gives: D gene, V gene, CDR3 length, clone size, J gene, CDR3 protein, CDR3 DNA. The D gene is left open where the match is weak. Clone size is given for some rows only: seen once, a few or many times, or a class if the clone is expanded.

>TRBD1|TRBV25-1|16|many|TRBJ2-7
CASSGTPGQGTYEQYF
TGTGCCAGCAGTGGAACACCGGGACAGGGGACCTACGAGCAGTACTTC
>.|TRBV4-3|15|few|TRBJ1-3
CASSQVPGLGNTIYF
TGCGCCAGCAGCCAAGTTCCAGGGTTGGGCAACACCATATATTTT
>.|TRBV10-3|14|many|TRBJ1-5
CAISEYRATQPQHF
TGTGCCATCAGTGAATACAGGGCTACTCAGCCCCAGCATTTT
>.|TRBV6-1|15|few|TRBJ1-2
CASSLRPRPGYGYTF
TGTGCCAGCAGTCTCCGACCCAGGCCCGGCTATGGCTACACCTTC
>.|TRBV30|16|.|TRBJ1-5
CAWSAKTGLSNQPQHF
TGTGCCTGGAGTGCAAAAACTGGACTTAGCAATCAGCCCCAGCATTTT
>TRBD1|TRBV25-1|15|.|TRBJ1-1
CASRTGGASNTEAFF
TGTGCCAGCAGGACAGGGGGTGCGTCGAACACTGAAGCTTTCTTT
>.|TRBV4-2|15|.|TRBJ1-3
CASSQYNTRGNTIYF
TGTGCCAGCAGCCAATATAACACTCGCGGAAACACCATATATTTT
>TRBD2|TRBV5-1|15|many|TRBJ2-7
CASSLSLAAAYEQYF
TGCGCCAGCAGCTTGTCCCTAGCGGCAGCCTACGAGCAGTACTTC
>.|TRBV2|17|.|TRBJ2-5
CASRPTGGRERRETQYF
TGTGCCAGCAGACCAACCGGGGGGCGCGAGAGGAGGGAGACCCAGTACTTC
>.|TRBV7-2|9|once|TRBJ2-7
CASSRGQYF
TGTGCCAGCAGCCGTGGACAGTACTTC
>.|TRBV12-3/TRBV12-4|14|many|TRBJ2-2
CASSLGLTNGELFF
TGTGCCAGCAGTTTGGGACTCACGAACGGGGAGCTGTTTTTT
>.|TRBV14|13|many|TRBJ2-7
CASSQVTGYEQYF
TGTGCCAGCAGCCAAGTCACGGGATACGAGCAGTACTTC
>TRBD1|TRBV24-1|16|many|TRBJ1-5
CASSPPPGQGNQPQHF
TGTGCCAGCAGTCCACCCCCGGGACAGGGGAATCAGCCCCAGCATTTT
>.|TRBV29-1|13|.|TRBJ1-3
CSVSGGSGNTIYF
TGCAGCGTCTCGGGGGGATCTGGAAACACCATATATTTT
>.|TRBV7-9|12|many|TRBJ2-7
CASSFRGNEQYF
TGTGCCAGCAGCTTTCGGGGTAACGAGCAGTACTTC
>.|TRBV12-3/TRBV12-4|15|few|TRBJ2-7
CASSEARGILYEQYF
TGTGCCAGCAGCGAGGCTCGGGGGATTCTCTACGAGCAGTACTTC
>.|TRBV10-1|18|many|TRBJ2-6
CASSEQALGCSGANVLTF
TGCGCCAGCAGTGAGCAGGCTCTGGGGTGCTCTGGGGCCAACGTCCTGACTTTC
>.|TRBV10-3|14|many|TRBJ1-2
CAISEAGRYYGYTF
TGTGCCATCAGTGAAGCAGGGCGGTACTATGGCTACACCTTC
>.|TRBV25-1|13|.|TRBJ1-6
CASSEYGGSPLHF
TGTGCCAGCAGTGAATACGGGGGTTCACCCCTCCACTTT
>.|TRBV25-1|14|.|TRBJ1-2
CASSVEKTDYGYTF
TGTGCCAGCAGCGTTGAAAAGACAGACTATGGCTACACCTTC
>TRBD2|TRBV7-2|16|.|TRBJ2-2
CASSLRAGAGTGELFF
TGTGCCAGCAGCTTACGAGCGGGAGCCGGCACCGGGGAGCTGTTTTTT
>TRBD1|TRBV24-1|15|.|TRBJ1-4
CATSDLLTGSEKLFF
TGTGCCACCAGTGATTTATTGACAGGGTCTGAAAAACTGTTTTTT
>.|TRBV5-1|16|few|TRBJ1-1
CASSKIKGLGNTEAFF
TGCGCCAGCAGCAAAATCAAGGGATTGGGGAACACTGAAGCTTTCTTT
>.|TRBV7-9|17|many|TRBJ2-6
CASSLGIGVSGANVLTF
TGTGCCAGCAGCTTAGGGATAGGGGTCTCTGGGGCCAACGTCCTGACTTTC
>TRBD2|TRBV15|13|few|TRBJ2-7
CASRSTSWYEQYF
TGTGCCAGCAGGTCGACTAGCTGGTACGAGCAGTACTTC
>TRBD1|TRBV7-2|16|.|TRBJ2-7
CASSQDWGQGDYEQYF
TGCGCCAGCAGCCAAGACTGGGGACAGGGAGACTACGAGCAGTACTTC
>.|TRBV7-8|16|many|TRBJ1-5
CASSLGGIRGVQPQHF
TGTGCCAGCAGCTTAGGGGGGATTCGGGGAGTTCAGCCCCAGCATTTT
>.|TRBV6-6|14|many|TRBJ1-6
CASTALGGNSPLHF
TGTGCCAGCACCGCACTGGGCGGGAATTCACCCCTCCACTTT
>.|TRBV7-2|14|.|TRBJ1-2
CASSRGARSYGYTF
TGTGCCAGCAGCCGGGGGGCGCGGAGCTATGGCTACACCTTC
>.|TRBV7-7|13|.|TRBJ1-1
CASSQGPSTEASF
TGCGCCAGCAGCCAAGGACCTAGCACTGAAGCTTCCTTT
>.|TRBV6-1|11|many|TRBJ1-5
CASRANQPQHF
TGTGCCAGCAGGGCTAATCAGCCCCAGCATTTT
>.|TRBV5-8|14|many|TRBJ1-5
CASSLEYSNQPQHF
TGTGCCAGCAGCTTGGAATATAGCAATCAGCCCCAGCATTTT
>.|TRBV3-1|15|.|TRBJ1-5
CASSQADGGNQPQHF
TGTGCCAGCAGCCAAGCCGACGGGGGCAATCAGCCCCAGCATTTT
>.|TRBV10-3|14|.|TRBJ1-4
CASSGYQKFEKLFF
TGTGCCAGCAGTGGGTATCAGAAGTTTGAAAAGCTGTTTTTT
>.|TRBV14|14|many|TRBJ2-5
CASSQATVKETQYF
TGTGCCAGCAGCCAAGCGACAGTTAAAGAGACCCAGTACTTC
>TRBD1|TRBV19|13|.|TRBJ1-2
CASNRQGSIGYTF
TGTGCCAGTAATAGACAGGGGAGTATCGGCTACACCTTC
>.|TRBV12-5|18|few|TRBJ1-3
CASGLARSLRDSGNTIYF
TGTGCTAGTGGTTTGGCTCGCTCCCTCAGGGACTCTGGAAACACCATATATTTT
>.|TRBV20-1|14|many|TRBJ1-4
CSAMPGTTNEKLFF
TGCAGTGCTATGCCCGGGACAACTAATGAAAAACTGTTTTTT
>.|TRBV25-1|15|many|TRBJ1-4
CASSEGARVSEKLFF
TGTGCCAGCAGTGAAGGGGCAAGAGTGAGTGAAAAACTGTTTTTT
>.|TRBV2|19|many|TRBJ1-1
CASSDPGTTPSPANTEAFF
TGTGCCAGCAGCGACCCCGGGACAACCCCTTCTCCGGCGAACACTGAAGCTTTCTTT
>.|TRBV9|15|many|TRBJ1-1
CASSPEAGPNTEAFF
TGTGCCAGCAGCCCGGAGGCAGGGCCGAACACTGAAGCTTTCTTT